This T cell receptor (beta chain) came from a study of blood T cell repertoires in COVID-19. About the study: Specimens from acute and convalescent COVID-19 originated in the United States, Italy and Spain. In each case, the material was cDNA or gDNA derived from T cells, B-cell-depleted T cells, or PBMCs.

Per the study methods: Amplification of reference gene primers provided the estimated nucleated cell counts. The repertoire was sequenced with immunoSEQ multiplex PCR; TCRdb's copy has only in-frame clones and lacks some. D and trimming were read from the DNA, whereas the V and J calls and clone size are those reported in that table. The sample has about 380,000 clones, 75% to 90% seen once. V dropped 1 base and J dropped 7 bases, with 11 bases sitting between them. The CDR3 is made up of 14 amino acids. CDR1 is SGHRS and CDR2 is YFSETQ in the germline V gene. The sample comprised peripheral blood. J is TRBJ1-4 and V is TRBV5-1, with D uncertain. This sequence originates from a woman younger than 35 with acute or convalescent COVID-19. In DNA, the CDR3 is TGCGCCAGCAGCTTGAATACGGGTCCTGAAAAACTGTTTTTT. As protein: CASSLNTGPEKLFF.